Presented here are 20 T cell receptor beta chains from one specimen sequenced in a study of cytomegalovirus exposure and HLA in healthy donors. Use of 60 Vbeta and 13 Jbeta primers characterized the PCR. The repertoire was sequenced with immunoSEQ multiplex PCR; TCRdb's copy has only in-frame clones and lacks some. The profile covers about 110,000 clones, with about four fifths appearing a single time and less than 3% taken by the ten largest. Sequences were obtained from PBMCs. These receptors came from a man aged 25 to 40 in good health and CMV-seropositive.

The J gene is TRBJ2-2, the V gene TRBV5-4; 10 nucleotides agree with TRBD1. After removal of 0 bases from V and 6 bases from J, the junction contained 5 bases not matched to a gene. The CDR3 consists of 16 residues. Germline V gives CDR1 SGHNT, CDR2 YYREEE (reference sequence). The CDR3 protein is CASSLDGQGVSGELFF. The CDR3, as DNA: TGTGCCAGCAGCTTGGACGGACAGGGGGTATCCGGGGAGCTGTTTTTT. The complete variable domain, with remaining parts taken from reference TRBV5-4 and TRBJ2-2, reads ETGVTQSPTHLIKTRGQQVTLRCSSQSGHNTVSWYQQALGQGPQFIFQYYREEENGRGNFPPRFSGLQFPNYSSELNVNALELDDSALYLCASSLDGQGVSGELFFGEGSRLTVL.

The sample holds one count of this clone. The chain carries TRBV7-5 and TRBJ1-5; TRBD1 was called by the table and not checked on the DNA. TRBV7-5 is flagged as a pseudogene. The CDR3 has 19 residues. The CDR3 loop reads CVRSLERRPQAGSNQPQHF. CDR3 bases: TGTGTCAGAAGCTTAGAACGGCGACCCCAGGCAGGTAGCAATCAGCCCCAGCATTTT.

V and J are TRBV18 and TRBJ2-6; D perhaps matches TRBD1 (6 bases). The CDR3 totals 14 residues. Germline V CDR1 and CDR2: KGHSH, LQKENI. With 2 bases removed from V and 9 bases from J, the gap between germline ends came to 11 bases. CDR3 coding DNA: TGTGCCAGCTCACCAGGGGGCAAGGGCAACGTCCTGACTTTC. This gives the protein CASSPGGKGNVLTF.

This clone was observed a few times. The chain combines TRBV30 with TRBJ2-5, with TRBD1 as a possible D gene (6 bases). V was shortened by 0 bases and J by 10 bases, with 12 bases between the two germline ends. Germline values: CDR1 GTSNPN, CDR2 SVGIG (reference sequence). The CDR3 runs 12 residues. The CDR3 spells CAWSVMGAYQYF. For the CDR3, the DNA is TGTGCCTGGAGTGTAATGGGGGCCTACCAGTACTTC.

This clone was seen only a few times. The chain combines TRBV7-8 with TRBJ1-1; TRBD1 might be the D (6 bases). Between the trimmed V and J ends, which lost 5 bases and 8 bases, there was a span of 15 bases. Germline CDR1 SGHVS, CDR2 FQNEAQ. This CDR3 has 13 amino acids. The CDR3 is CASSLGAGTEAFF. For the CDR3, the DNA is TGTGCCAGCAGCCTCGGGGCCGGGACAGAAGCTTTCTTT.

This clone was detected once. J is TRBJ2-5 and V is TRBV28; 9 bases fit TRBD1. Matching the DNA end better, TRBJ2-7 makes the J call doubtful. The CDR3 is made up of 14 amino acids. Germline CDR1 reads MDHEN; CDR2 reads SYDVKM. The CDR3 region has the DNA TGTGCCAGTTTCTCCCCGGGACAGGGCTACGAGCAGTACTTC. Amino acids: CASFSPGQGYEQYF.

V and J are TRBV28 and TRBJ1-2; no clear D gene. The germline V and J ends were trimmed by 5 bases and 0 bases, with 4 bases remaining between them. The length of the CDR3 is 12 residues. Germline CDR1 and CDR2: MDHEN and SYDVKM. CDR3 DNA: TGTGCCAGCAGTCCCACTAACTATGGCTACACCTTC. Protein product: CASSPTNYGYTF.

On this clone: The sample contains more than one DNA sequence encoding this CDR3. The chain couples TRBV18 to TRBJ1-2, with 7 positions matching TRBD1. Germline loops: CDR1 KGHSH, CDR2 LQKENI. The CDR3 consists of 15 residues. V dropped 6 bases and J dropped 4; count of bases not matched to a gene: 11. The chain's CDR3 is CASSPAETGIYGYTF. CDR3 coding DNA: TGTGCCAGCTCCCCCGCCGAGACAGGGATCTATGGCTACACCTTC.

The V and J genes are TRBV6-5 and TRBJ1-2; the D is unclear. The CDR3 loop spans 14 amino acids. Germline CDR1 MNHEY, CDR2 SVGAGI. V was pared by 6 bases and J by 2 bases, with 13 bases between. Here the CDR3 reads CASRDNTENYGYTF. In DNA form, the CDR3 reads TGTGCCAGCAGGGATAACACAGAGAACTATGGCTACACCTTC.

Only a few counts were recorded for this clone. The DNA for the CDR3 is TGTGCCAGCTCCCCGGACAGGGTTCCTTACGAGCAGTACTTC. This encodes CASSPDRVPYEQYF. V is TRBV19 and J is TRBJ2-7; 8 bases align to TRBD1. Germline CDR1 and CDR2: LNHDA and SQIVND (reference sequence). The CDR3 length is 14 residues. The V and J ends lost 9 bases and 4 bases, in that order; junction bases with no gene match: 11.

V gene TRBV27 combines with J gene TRBJ1-2, with 7 bases lining up with TRBD1. The germline V gene has CDR1 MNHEY and CDR2 SMNVEV (reference sequence). J lost 0 bases, V lost 6 bases, and 16 bases had no gene match. CDR3 length: 18 residues. CDR3 DNA sequence: TGTGCCAGCAGGAACAACCCCTGGGACAGCCACTCTAACTATGGCTACACCTTC. It specifies CASRNNPWDSHSNYGYTF.

This sequence joins TRBV14 and TRBJ2-5, with TRBD1 as a possible D gene (6 bases). Gene TRBJ2-7 matches the end of the DNA better, so the J call may be wrong. Germline V CDR1 and CDR2: SGHDN, FVKESK. This CDR3 comprises 14 residues. The CDR3 DNA reads as TGTGCCAGCAGCACCAACAGGGTCGCTGCCGAGCAGTACTTC. Protein sequence: CASSTNRVAAEQYF.

V is TRBV11-2 and J is TRBJ1-2; 7 bases line up with TRBD1. Germline-derived CDR1 and CDR2 are SGHAT and FQNNGV. This CDR3 has 14 residues. With 1 base clipped from V and 3 bases from J, the junction kept 2 bases outside the gene matches. CDR3: CASSLVGQHYGYTF. CDR3 DNA: TGTGCCAGCAGCTTAGTGGGACAGCACTATGGCTACACCTTC.

The chain couples TRBV7-9 to TRBJ1-2, with a tentative D call TRBD1 (6 bases). Trimming left V 7 bases short and J 6 bases short, with 21 bases between. The CDR3 covers 15 residues. CDR1 SEHNR and CDR2 FQNEAQ come from the germline V gene (reference sequence). The CDR3: CASTRGGGEGNGYTF. The CDR3 DNA reads TGTGCCAGCACCCGAGGGGGGGGCGAGGGGAATGGCTACACCTTC.

The genes are TRBV19 and TRBJ2-6, with 11 bases identical to TRBD1. This CDR3 has 19 residues. The germline V gene encodes CDR1 LNHDA and CDR2 SQIVND (reference sequence). The J segment lost 0 bases and the V segment lost 5 bases, leaving 9 bases of the junction unmatched. CDR3 sequence (DNA): TGTGCCAGTAGTCTTTTCGGACAGGGGGCACCCTCTGGGGCCAACGTCCTGACTTTC. It translates to CASSLFGQGAPSGANVLTF.

The J gene is TRBJ1-1, the V gene TRBV5-1; 10 positions agree with TRBD1. The CDR3 contains 15 residues. Germline CDR1 reads SGHRS; CDR2 reads YFSETQ. With V trimmed by 4 bases and J by 6 bases, 9 bases remained unmatched. In nucleotides, the CDR3 is TGCGCCAGCAGCGCTAAGACAGGGGGCAGGCCTGAAGCTTTCTTT. Translated: CASSAKTGGRPEAFF. Combining the CDR3 with reference TRBV5-1 and TRBJ1-1 gives the whole variable domain KAGVTQTPRYLIKTRGQQVTLSCSPISGHRSVSWYQQTPGQGLQFLFEYFSETQRNKGNFPGRFSGRQFSNSRSEMNVSTLELGDSALYLCASSAKTGGRPEAFFGQGTRLTVV.

This clone was seen only once. The V and J genes are TRBV6-6 and TRBJ2-2; D possibly corresponds to TRBD2 (5 bases). The CDR3 is 16 residues long. V was trimmed by 0 bases and J by 3 bases, leaving 11 bases between them. Germline V gene lookup returns CDR1 MNHNY and CDR2 SVGAGI (reference sequence). CDR3 residues: CASSYSARDDTGELFF. In DNA form, the CDR3 reads TGTGCCAGCAGTTACTCGGCCCGGGATGACACCGGGGAGCTGTTTTTT.

The chain is built from TRBV6-1 and TRBJ1-1; weak D call: TRBD1 (5 bases). CDR1 is MNHNS and CDR2 is SASEGT in the germline V gene. The CDR3 is 14 residues long. V gave up 4 bases and J gave up 6 bases, with 15 bases separating them. DNA of the CDR3: TGTGCCAGCAGTGGGTTCAGGGAAGTTGCTGAAGCTTTCTTT. Protein: CASSGFREVAEAFF.

This sequence joins TRBV6-6 and TRBJ1-1, with TRBD1 matching 7 bases. With 7 bases clipped from V and 5 bases from J, the junction kept 4 bases outside the gene matches. Germline-derived CDR1 and CDR2 are MNHNY and SVGAGI (reference sequence). CDR3 size: 12 residues. CDR3 protein: CASTPGGTEAFF. The CDR3 coding sequence is TGTGCCAGCACTCCAGGGGGGACTGAAGCTTTCTTT.

This clone appeared a few times. The CDR3 sequence is CAISDRGGKTYEQYF. The CDR3 nucleotides are TGTGCCATCAGTGATAGGGGGGGGAAAACCTACGAGCAGTACTTC. The V gene is TRBV10-3, the J gene TRBJ2-7, with D possibly matching TRBD2 (7 bases). With 3 bases removed from V and 2 bases from J, the gap between germline ends came to 14 bases. This CDR3 spans 15 amino acids. Germline V gene sequence: CDR1 ENHRY, CDR2 SYGVKD.